This TCR beta chain was recorded in a study of blood T cell repertoires in COVID-19. The overall study: Samples representing acute and convalescent COVID-19 were sourced from the United States, Italy and Spain.

The CDR3 sequence is 12 residues long. Trimming pared 10 bases from V and 4 bases from J, leaving 14 bases between. Germline V gene sequence: CDR1 SNHLY, CDR2 FYNNEI. Generated by immunoSEQ multiplex PCR, the TCRdb table keeps only in-frame clones and is missing some. In the table there are tens of thousands of clones, roughly 86% of which are singletons. The chain couples TRBV2 to TRBJ2-7; D is perhaps TRBD2 (5 bases). Sequencing was performed on peripheral blood. The TCR was taken from a human donor in a cohort sampled during active COVID-19. The CDR3 DNA is TGTGCCACCAGCCGGGAAAGGTACGAGCAGTACTTC. Translating gives CATSRERYEQYF.